These T cell receptor beta chains were read from a single sample in a study of blood T cell repertoires in COVID-19. The method was immunoSEQ multiplex PCR; TCRdb's version includes in-frame clones alone and lacks a portion of them. Among roughly 110,000 clones listed, 84% were seen once. Sequencing was done on a sample of peripheral blood. The receptors stem from a woman in her sixties with acute or convalescent COVID-19. CDR3s include the opening cysteine and the closing phenylalanine or tryptophan. D genes are given only for firm matches. Rows may omit the clone size; those that give it use once, few, many or a size class.

d_gene: -
j_gene: TRBJ1-2
abundance: -
v_gene: TRBV27
CDR3aa: CASSLRTENYGYTF
CDR3nt: TGTGCCAGCAGCCTTCGGACAGAGAACTATGGCTACACCTTC

d_gene: TRBD2
j_gene: TRBJ2-1
abundance: -
v_gene: TRBV19
CDR3aa: CASSIGTSGNNEQFF
CDR3nt: TGTGCCAGTAGTATTGGGACTAGCGGGAACAATGAGCAGTTCTTC

d_gene: TRBD2
j_gene: TRBJ2-1
abundance: -
v_gene: TRBV5-1
CDR3aa: CASSQTPSGGTYNEQFF
CDR3nt: TGCGCCAGCAGCCAAACACCTAGCGGTGGGACCTACAATGAGCAGTTCTTC

d_gene: -
j_gene: TRBJ2-7
abundance: once
v_gene: TRBV7-2
CDR3aa: CASSLSSGAYEQYF
CDR3nt: TGTGCCAGCAGCTTATCATCGGGGGCCTACGAGCAGTACTTC

d_gene: -
j_gene: TRBJ1-2
abundance: -
v_gene: TRBV5-6
CDR3aa: CASSPGGEPYGYTF
CDR3nt: TGTGCCAGCAGCCCCGGAGGAGAGCCCTATGGCTACACCTTC

d_gene: TRBD2
j_gene: TRBJ2-1
abundance: -
v_gene: TRBV18
CDR3aa: CASSPPGTSGTPRQFF
CDR3nt: TGTGCCAGCTCACCACCCGGGACTAGCGGGACACCTCGGCAGTTCTTC

d_gene: -
j_gene: TRBJ2-7
abundance: -
v_gene: TRBV7-8
CDR3aa: CASSSVTITYEQYF
CDR3nt: TGTGCCAGCAGCTCCGTTACTATCACCTACGAGCAGTACTTC

d_gene: TRBD1
j_gene: TRBJ2-6
abundance: -
v_gene: TRBV30
CDR3aa: CAWSKDRVGGANVLTF
CDR3nt: TGTGCCTGGAGTAAAGACAGGGTAGGTGGGGCCAACGTCCTGACTTTC

d_gene: TRBD2
j_gene: TRBJ2-5
abundance: -
v_gene: TRBV7-9
CDR3aa: CASSLSGLEGETQYF
CDR3nt: TGTGCCAGCAGCTTATCGGGACTAGAGGGAGAGACCCAGTACTTC

d_gene: TRBD1
j_gene: TRBJ2-7
abundance: few
v_gene: TRBV5-4
CDR3aa: CASSSWDREITYEQYF
CDR3nt: TGTGCCAGCAGCTCATGGGACAGGGAGATCACCTACGAGCAGTACTTC

d_gene: TRBD2
j_gene: TRBJ2-7
abundance: -
v_gene: TRBV7-2
CDR3aa: CASSLDKREGRGYEQYF
CDR3nt: TGTGCCAGCAGCTTAGATAAGCGGGAGGGCCGAGGGTACGAGCAGTACTTC

d_gene: TRBD1
j_gene: TRBJ1-4
abundance: -
v_gene: TRBV19
CDR3aa: CASVDRDPTNEKLFF
CDR3nt: TGTGCCAGCGTCGACAGGGATCCAACTAATGAAAAACTGTTTTTT

d_gene: TRBD2
j_gene: TRBJ2-1
abundance: -
v_gene: TRBV2
CDR3aa: CAGRKVSGRLNEQFF
CDR3nt: TGTGCCGGTAGGAAGGTCAGCGGGAGGCTCAATGAGCAGTTCTTC

d_gene: TRBD1
j_gene: TRBJ2-7
abundance: -
v_gene: TRBV7-8
CDR3aa: CASRGTGVYEQYF
CDR3nt: TGTGCCAGCAGGGGGACAGGGGTGTACGAGCAGTACTTC

d_gene: -
j_gene: TRBJ1-4
abundance: once
v_gene: TRBV12-5
CDR3aa: CASGAGQDNEKLFF
CDR3nt: TGTGCTAGTGGCGCGGGGCAGGATAATGAAAAACTGTTTTTT

d_gene: TRBD1
j_gene: TRBJ1-2
abundance: -
v_gene: TRBV6-5
CDR3aa: CASRIFGQGYGYTF
CDR3nt: TGTGCCAGCAGGATTTTTGGACAGGGGTATGGCTACACCTTC

d_gene: TRBD1
j_gene: TRBJ1-1
abundance: -
v_gene: TRBV9
CDR3aa: CASSVRTGGLSAFF
CDR3nt: TGTGCCAGCAGCGTGAGGACAGGGGGCCTGTCAGCTTTCTTT

d_gene: TRBD1
j_gene: TRBJ1-1
abundance: -
v_gene: TRBV5-5
CDR3aa: CASRGQGGNTEAFF
CDR3nt: TGTGCCAGCAGGGGACAGGGAGGGAACACTGAAGCTTTCTTT

d_gene: TRBD1
j_gene: TRBJ2-7
abundance: -
v_gene: TRBV29-1
CDR3aa: CSVELTGTGPYEQYF
CDR3nt: TGCAGCGTTGAATTAACCGGGACAGGCCCCTACGAGCAGTACTTC

d_gene: -
j_gene: TRBJ2-1
abundance: -
v_gene: TRBV15
CDR3aa: CATSRDGSGLYNEQFF
CDR3nt: TGTGCCACCAGCAGGGACGGGAGTGGCCTCTACAATGAGCAGTTCTTC

d_gene: TRBD2
j_gene: TRBJ2-7
abundance: -
v_gene: TRBV5-4
CDR3aa: CASSLGLADPYEQYF
CDR3nt: TGTGCCAGCAGCTTGGGACTAGCGGATCCCTACGAGCAGTACTTC

d_gene: -
j_gene: TRBJ1-1
abundance: -
v_gene: TRBV27
CDR3aa: CASSPVTGTSLNTEAFF
CDR3nt: TGTGCCAGCAGTCCCGTGACCGGGACAAGCCTGAACACTGAAGCTTTCTTT

d_gene: TRBD2
j_gene: TRBJ2-5
abundance: -
v_gene: TRBV5-1
CDR3aa: CASSSNSLAGQETQYF
CDR3nt: TGCGCCAGCAGCTCCAACTCACTAGCGGGTCAAGAGACCCAGTACTTC

d_gene: TRBD1
j_gene: TRBJ2-1
abundance: -
v_gene: TRBV7-3
CDR3aa: CASAPGQIYNEQFF
CDR3nt: TGTGCCAGCGCCCCGGGACAGATCTACAATGAGCAGTTCTTC

d_gene: -
j_gene: TRBJ2-7
abundance: -
v_gene: TRBV27
CDR3aa: CASRDGGGSYEQYF
CDR3nt: TGTGCCAGCAGGGACGGGGGAGGTTCCTACGAGCAGTACTTC

d_gene: TRBD2
j_gene: TRBJ2-7
abundance: -
v_gene: TRBV5-1
CDR3aa: CASSGTSGVYEQYF
CDR3nt: TGCGCCAGCAGCGGGACTAGCGGGGTTTACGAGCAGTACTTC

d_gene: -
j_gene: TRBJ1-2
abundance: -
v_gene: TRBV3-1/TRBV3-2
CDR3aa: CASSQAQGTYGYTF
CDR3nt: TGTGCCAGCAGCCAAGCCCAGGGAACCTATGGCTACACCTTC

d_gene: -
j_gene: TRBJ1-1
abundance: -
v_gene: TRBV19
CDR3aa: CASSMGAGREGTEAFF
CDR3nt: TGTGCCAGTAGTATGGGGGCAGGAAGGGAGGGCACTGAAGCTTTCTTT

d_gene: TRBD1
j_gene: TRBJ1-1
abundance: -
v_gene: TRBV29-1
CDR3aa: CSVEVSGTGLSEAFF
CDR3nt: TGCAGCGTTGAGGTGTCCGGGACAGGGTTATCCGAAGCTTTCTTT

d_gene: TRBD2
j_gene: TRBJ2-7
abundance: -
v_gene: TRBV5-4
CDR3aa: CASRSGTSVTYEQYF
CDR3nt: TGTGCCAGCAGGTCCGGGACTAGCGTTACCTACGAGCAGTACTTC

d_gene: -
j_gene: TRBJ1-1
abundance: -
v_gene: TRBV27
CDR3aa: CASIPYPPGGAGMNTEAFF
CDR3nt: TGTGCCAGCATACCCTACCCGCCGGGGGGCGCCGGGATGAACACTGAAGCTTTCTTT

d_gene: -
j_gene: TRBJ1-1
abundance: -
v_gene: TRBV5-1
CDR3aa: CASSLDSQSFEAFF
CDR3nt: TGCGCCAGCAGCTTGGACTCGCAATCCTTTGAAGCTTTCTTT

d_gene: -
j_gene: TRBJ1-5
abundance: -
v_gene: TRBV28
CDR3aa: CASTTGGGNQPQHF
CDR3nt: TGTGCCAGTACAACGGGCGGGGGAAATCAGCCCCAGCATTTT

d_gene: -
j_gene: TRBJ1-1
abundance: -
v_gene: TRBV6-1
CDR3aa: CASSEREGEAEAFF
CDR3nt: TGTGCCAGCAGTGAAAGGGAAGGGGAAGCTGAAGCTTTCTTT

d_gene: -
j_gene: TRBJ1-1
abundance: -
v_gene: TRBV18
CDR3aa: CASSPQVQAGTEAFF
CDR3nt: TGTGCCAGCTCACCACAGGTCCAGGCGGGCACTGAAGCTTTCTTT

d_gene: TRBD1
j_gene: TRBJ2-7
abundance: -
v_gene: TRBV5-1
CDR3aa: CASSADRAIEQYF
CDR3nt: TGCGCCAGCAGCGCGGACAGGGCCATCGAGCAGTACTTC

d_gene: -
j_gene: TRBJ1-2
abundance: -
v_gene: TRBV9
CDR3aa: CATGAPRGNYGYTF
CDR3nt: TGTGCCACCGGCGCTCCCCGAGGTAACTATGGCTACACCTTC

d_gene: TRBD1
j_gene: TRBJ1-2
abundance: -
v_gene: TRBV27
CDR3aa: CASSQRTGIYGYTF
CDR3nt: TGTGCCAGCAGTCAAAGGACAGGGATCTATGGCTACACCTTC

d_gene: TRBD2
j_gene: TRBJ2-7
abundance: -
v_gene: TRBV30
CDR3aa: CAWSGSELAGGPRSYQQYF
CDR3nt: TGTGCCTGGAGTGGATCGGAACTAGCGGGAGGGCCTCGTAGCTACCAGCAGTACTTC

d_gene: -
j_gene: TRBJ2-3
abundance: -
v_gene: TRBV2
CDR3aa: CASSGGTRTDTQYF
CDR3nt: TGTGCCAGCAGTGGGGGCACCAGGACAGATACGCAGTATTTT

d_gene: -
j_gene: TRBJ1-6
abundance: -
v_gene: TRBV15
CDR3aa: CATSRDPPRVESSYNSPLHF
CDR3nt: TGTGCCACCAGCAGAGATCCGCCCAGGGTGGAAAGCTCCTATAATTCACCCCTCCACTTT

d_gene: -
j_gene: TRBJ2-5
abundance: -
v_gene: TRBV7-3
CDR3aa: CASSPTRGETQYF
CDR3nt: TGTGCCAGCAGCCCCACCCGCGGGGAGACCCAGTACTTC

d_gene: TRBD1
j_gene: TRBJ2-2
abundance: -
v_gene: TRBV5-1
CDR3aa: CASSSDRAVNTGELFF
CDR3nt: TGCGCCAGCAGCTCTGACAGGGCGGTGAACACCGGGGAGCTGTTTTTT

d_gene: TRBD1
j_gene: TRBJ2-7
abundance: -
v_gene: TRBV5-1
CDR3aa: CASSYSGQGVSYEQYF
CDR3nt: TGCGCCAGCAGCTACTCGGGACAGGGGGTATCCTACGAGCAGTACTTC

d_gene: -
j_gene: TRBJ2-2
abundance: -
v_gene: TRBV11-2
CDR3aa: CASSPNRLVILSGELFF
CDR3nt: TGTGCCAGCAGCCCAAACCGACTAGTTATCCTGTCCGGGGAGCTGTTTTTT

d_gene: TRBD2
j_gene: TRBJ2-5
abundance: few
v_gene: TRBV4-2
CDR3aa: CASSQDWTSGGPDGAQYF
CDR3nt: TGTGCCAGCAGCCAAGATTGGACTAGCGGGGGCCCGGACGGGGCCCAGTACTTC

d_gene: TRBD1
j_gene: TRBJ2-4
abundance: -
v_gene: TRBV27
CDR3aa: CASRPDRYRGLGDIQYF
CDR3nt: TGTGCCAGCAGACCAGACCGCTACAGGGGGCTAGGGGACATTCAGTACTTC

d_gene: -
j_gene: TRBJ2-3
abundance: -
v_gene: TRBV5-1
CDR3aa: CASSLQGGTDTQYF
CDR3nt: TGCGCCAGCAGCTTACAGGGAGGCACAGATACGCAGTATTTT

d_gene: -
j_gene: TRBJ2-7
abundance: -
v_gene: TRBV6-5
CDR3aa: CASSYSPGTYEQYF
CDR3nt: TGTGCCAGCAGTTACTCTCCGGGTACCTACGAGCAGTACTTC